Each of the 15 T cell receptor beta chains below was sequenced from the same sample in a study of cytomegalovirus exposure and HLA in healthy donors. Produced via immunoSEQ multiplex PCR; TCRdb's table is partial and in-frame only. The sample yields over 150,000 clones, 85% seen once. The sequenced material came from PBMCs. All receptors derive from a man between 18 and 35 years old in good health and CMV-seropositive.

The chain carries TRBV5-4 and TRBJ2-7; D might be TRBD1 (6 bases). V was pared by 3 bases and J by 6 bases, with 16 bases between. Germline-derived CDR1 and CDR2 are SGHNT and YYREEE (reference sequence). This CDR3 has 14 amino acids. The CDR3 DNA reads as TGTGCCAGCAGCTCCTCAGGGGCCCTCTCCGAGCAGTACTTC. Translation gives CASSSSGALSEQYF. Complete variable domain (other parts from reference TRBV5-4 and TRBJ2-7): ETGVTQSPTHLIKTRGQQVTLRCSSQSGHNTVSWYQQALGQGPQFIFQYYREEENGRGNFPPRFSGLQFPNYSSELNVNALELDDSALYLCASSSSGALSEQYFGPGTRLTVT.

The genes are TRBV5-6 and TRBJ1-2; 8 bases are a match to TRBD1. In germline, CDR1 is SGHDT, CDR2 YYEEEE. The trim removed 6 bases at V and 2 bases at J, leaving 9 bases unmatched. The CDR3 has 15 residues. Here the CDR3 reads CASTNLQGANYGYTF. Here the CDR3 DNA reads TGTGCCAGCACCAACCTCCAGGGGGCCAACTATGGCTACACCTTC.

This sequence joins TRBV30 and TRBJ1-2; tentatively, D is TRBD1 (5 bases). The V end lost 4 bases, the J end lost 4 bases, and 10 bases lay between the germline ends. The CDR3 sequence is 12 residues long. The germline CDR1 and CDR2 sequences are GTSNPN and SVGIG (reference sequence). CDR3 nucleotide sequence: TGTGCCTGGACTCAGGGATCCTATGGCTACACCTTC. It specifies CAWTQGSYGYTF. Full variable domain (remainder filled in from reference TRBV30 and TRBJ1-2): SQTIHQWPATLVQPVGSPLSLECTVEGTSNPNLYWYRQAAGRGLQLLFYSVGIGQISSEVPQNLSASRPQDRQFILSSKKLLLSDSGFYLCAWTQGSYGYTFGSGTRLTVV.

In the case of this clone: Sequence at one end of the junction differs from germline and may be a read error. The V and J genes are TRBV6-6 and TRBJ1-1; TRBD1 agrees at 8 bases. This CDR3 has 14 amino acids. CDR1 and CDR2 from the germline V gene are MNHNY and SVGAGI (reference sequence). CDR3 region: CVSSYDRGNTEAFF. The DNA of the CDR3 is TGTGTCAGCAGTTACGACAGGGGGAACACTGAAGCTTTCTTT.

The rearrangement joins TRBV19 to TRBJ2-7; 7 bases map to TRBD2. Germline trimming cut 6 bases from V and 2 bases from J; bases unmatched to any gene: 4. The V gene's germline CDR1 is LNHDA and CDR2 SQIVND (reference sequence). This CDR3 is 13 amino acids long. In DNA form, the CDR3 reads TGTGCCAGTAGAGGGAGGGCTACCTACGAGCAGTACTTC. It encodes CASRGRATYEQYF.

The rearrangement links TRBV4-2 to TRBJ2-3; D call uncertain. V was trimmed by 0 bases and J by 1 base, leaving 11 bases between them. Per the germline V gene, CDR1 is LGHNA and CDR2 is YNFKEQ. The CDR3 covers 16 residues. CDR3 bases: TGTGCCAGCAGCCAAGATGGCCGTCCCGGCACAGATACGCAGTATTTT. Amino acid sequence: CASSQDGRPGTDTQYF.

CDR3: CASSQAGAEYEQYF. CDR3 sequence (DNA): TGCGCCAGCAGCCAAGCTGGGGCAGAGTACGAGCAGTACTTC. The chain carries TRBV4-1 and TRBJ2-7; possibly TRBD1 for D (5 bases). The CDR3 runs to 14 residues. Germline CDR1 and CDR2: MGHRA and YSYEKL. V was trimmed by 1 base and J by 4 bases, leaving 11 bases between them.

V usage is TRBV6-4 and J usage is TRBJ2-7, with TRBD2 identical over 10 bases. Germline CDR1 is MRHNA and CDR2 is SNTAGT. The CDR3 has 15 amino acids. V shed 7 bases, J shed 4 bases, and the junction held 10 bases outside the gene matches. CDR3 in amino acids: CASNLTSGPIYEQYF. The CDR3 coding sequence is TGTGCCAGCAATTTGACTAGCGGGCCCATATACGAGCAGTACTTC.

The chain links TRBV27 to TRBJ1-1, with 7 bases lining up with TRBD1. The trim removed 2 bases at V and 4 bases at J, leaving 7 bases unmatched. Germline values: CDR1 MNHEY, CDR2 SMNVEV (reference sequence). The CDR3 runs 15 residues. The CDR3 region has the DNA TGTGCCAGCAGTTTACGCCAGGGGGTTAGCACTGAAGCTTTCTTT. This encodes CASSLRQGVSTEAFF.

The CDR3 here is CASSQDPPSGTGGSGANVLTF. Here the CDR3 DNA reads TGCGCCAGCAGCCAAGATCCCCCTTCGGGGACAGGGGGCTCTGGGGCCAACGTCCTGACTTTC. The chain has TRBV4-1 and TRBJ2-6; 11 nucleotides align to TRBD1. From germline, CDR1 is MGHRA and CDR2 YSYEKL. The junction had 10 bases not matched to a gene; V was cut back by 0 bases and J by 0 bases. The CDR3 has 21 residues.

This chain joins TRBV28 and TRBJ1-6; D gene ambiguous. Germline CDR1 and CDR2: MDHEN and SYDVKM. V lost 10 bases and J lost 7, with 11 bases in between. This CDR3 region has 12 residues. CDR3 coding DNA: TGTGCCATCGGACTCGTGAATTCACCCCTCCACTTT. This codes for CAIGLVNSPLHF.

The V call is TRBV7-9, the J call TRBJ2-7; 11 bases are shared with TRBD1. CDR3 length equals 15 residues. The J segment lost 6 bases and the V segment lost 5 bases, leaving 9 bases of the junction unmatched. Germline V gene data show CDR1 as SEHNR and CDR2 as FQNEAQ (reference sequence). As DNA, the CDR3 is TGTGCCAGCAGCAGCGCCGGGACAGGGGGAATCGAGCAGTACTTC. Amino acids: CASSSAGTGGIEQYF. Filled out from reference TRBV7-9 and TRBJ2-7, the complete variable domain reads DTGVSQNPRHKITKRGQNVTFRCDPISEHNRLYWYRQTLGQGPEFLTYFQNEAQLEKSRLLSDRFSAERPKGSFSTLEIQRTEQGDSAMYLCASSSAGTGGIEQYFGPGTRLTVT.

The chain uses TRBV30 and TRBJ2-7; a weak D match, TRBD1 (6 bases). This CDR3 has 13 residues. The germline V and J ends were trimmed by 0 bases and 5 bases, with 11 bases remaining between them. The germline gives CDR1 GTSNPN, CDR2 SVGIG (reference sequence). CDR3 amino acids: CAWSVGTRNEQYF. The CDR3 DNA reads as TGTGCCTGGAGTGTAGGGACAAGAAACGAGCAGTACTTC.

The J gene is TRBJ1-2, the V gene TRBV20-1; D not resolved. V was trimmed by 0 bases and J by 5 bases, leaving 4 bases between them. The CDR3 loop spans 11 amino acids. Per germline, CDR1 DFQATT and CDR2 SNEGSKA (reference sequence). The CDR3, as DNA: TGCAGTGCTAGAGAAGAGTATGGCTACACCTTC. Translation gives CSAREEYGYTF.

This chain connects TRBV11-2 to TRBJ2-1, with 11 bases matching TRBD2. J lost 4 bases, V lost 4 bases, and 6 bases had no gene match. Germline assignment: CDR1 SGHAT and CDR2 FQNNGV. The CDR3 runs to 16 residues. CDR3 amino acids: CASSSAGLAGYNEQFF. The DNA of the CDR3 is TGTGCCAGCAGCTCTGCCGGACTAGCGGGTTACAATGAGCAGTTCTTC.